These 18 T cell receptor beta chains came from one sample sequenced in a study of blood T cell repertoires in COVID-19. Assay: immunoSEQ multiplex PCR; the TCRdb copy retains only in-frame clones and omits some. The data show under 200,000 clones, just under 85% seen once. The sequencing input was peripheral blood. All receptors come from a man aged 55 to 70 with COVID-19, enrolled during active disease.

This clone was observed once. The gene calls are TRBV5-4 and TRBJ2-2, with TRBD2 matching 13 bases. The V gene's germline CDR1 is SGHNT and CDR2 YYREEE (reference sequence). Unmatched junction bases numbered 9, after V lost 4 bases and J lost 6 bases. The CDR3 spans 17 residues. CDR3 residues: CASSTPTSGRTAGELFF. CDR3 coding DNA: TGTGCCAGCAGCACTCCGACTAGCGGGAGGACGGCCGGGGAGCTGTTTTTT.

The genes are TRBV6-5 and TRBJ2-1; no definite D call. There are 11 residues in the CDR3. V was cut by 7 bases and J by 10 bases, with 11 bases left in between. Germline assignment: CDR1 MNHEY and CDR2 SVGAGI. The DNA for the CDR3 is TGTGCCAGCATCGGTGAGACAGAGCAGTTCTTC. Translated: CASIGETEQFF.

The rearrangement joins TRBV5-1 to TRBJ1-1, with a possible D match to TRBD1 (6 bases). CDR3 size: 15 residues. The ends were cut back, 1 base at V and 5 bases at J, with 15 bases in the middle. Germline V gene lookup returns CDR1 SGHRS and CDR2 YFSETQ. The CDR3: CASSLRAGAQTEAFF. Written as DNA, the CDR3 is TGCGCCAGCAGCTTGAGGGCGGGGGCGCAGACTGAAGCTTTCTTT.

The genes are TRBV9 and TRBJ1-1; 10 bases align to TRBD1. The V gene end was trimmed by 4 bases and the J gene end by 1 base; junction bases not matched to a gene: 7. Germline CDR1 is SGDLS and CDR2 is YYNGEE. This CDR3 contains 16 residues. The CDR3 here is CASSRRDRGQNTEAFF. The CDR3 DNA is TGTGCCAGCAGCCGCCGGGACAGGGGCCAGAACACTGAAGCTTTCTTT.

V usage is TRBV7-2 and J usage is TRBJ1-4; D is undetermined. In germline, CDR1 is SGHTA, CDR2 FQGNSA. V dropped 5 bases and J dropped 0 bases, with 7 bases sitting between them. There are 14 residues in the CDR3. In nucleotides, the CDR3 is TGTGCCAGCAGCGATCTAGCAACTAATGAAAAACTGTTTTTT. This translates into CASSDLATNEKLFF. Filled out from reference TRBV7-2 and TRBJ1-4, the complete variable domain reads GAGVSQSPSNKVTEKGKDVELRCDPISGHTALYWYRQSLGQGLEFLIYFQGNSAPDKSGLPSDRFSAERTGGSVSTLTIQRTQQEDSAVYLCASSDLATNEKLFFGSGTQLSVL.

J is TRBJ2-1 and V is TRBV3-1 (or the pseudogene TRBV3-2), with TRBD2 as a possible D gene (5 bases). Trimming pared 4 bases from V and 0 bases from J, leaving 10 bases between. Germline lookup yields CDR1 LGHDT and CDR2 YNNKEL (reference sequence). This CDR3 has 15 residues. The CDR3 region is CASSPALVSYNEQFF. The CDR3 region has the DNA TGTGCCAGCAGCCCAGCACTAGTCTCCTACAATGAGCAGTTCTTC.

The chain combines TRBV7-3 with TRBJ2-2; 11 bases are a match to TRBD2. Germline trimming cut 4 bases from V and 3 bases from J; bases unmatched to any gene: 4. This CDR3 is 16 amino acids long. CDR1 and CDR2 (germline): SGHTA, FQGTGA. In nucleotides, the CDR3 is TGTGCCAGCAGCTCCTTAGCGGGAGGGGACACCGGGGAGCTGTTTTTT. Protein: CASSSLAGGDTGELFF.

The chain is built from TRBV5-1 and TRBJ1-2; 10 nucleotides match TRBD1. CDR1 is SGHRS, CDR2 YFSETQ, per germline. This CDR3 is 14 amino acids long. The V and J ends lost 3 bases and 7 bases, in that order; junction bases with no gene match: 6. DNA of the CDR3: TGCGCCAGCAGCTCCACCGGGACAGGGGCTGGCTACACCTTC. The encoded protein is CASSSTGTGAGYTF.

This chain connects TRBV28 to TRBJ1-1; unclear D gene. The CDR3 consists of 12 residues. Trimming stripped 6 bases from V and 0 bases from J, with 5 bases between. Germline CDR1 and CDR2: MDHEN and SYDVKM. Written as DNA, the CDR3 is TGTGCCAGCAGCCAAATGAACACTGAAGCTTTCTTT. Its protein is CASSQMNTEAFF.

V and J are TRBV2 and TRBJ2-5; 10 positions match TRBD2. V lost 1 base to trimming and J lost 4 bases; unmatched junction nucleotides: 9. The CDR3 sequence is 17 residues long. Germline CDR1 SNHLY, CDR2 FYNNEI. Here the CDR3 reads CASSEGTSGVGRETQYF. Written as DNA, the CDR3 is TGTGCCAGCAGTGAAGGGACTAGCGGAGTTGGAAGAGAGACCCAGTACTTC.

The chain couples TRBV28 to TRBJ2-5; perhaps TRBD1 as D (7 bases). This CDR3 spans 15 amino acids. Trimming took off 10 bases at V and 5 bases at J, with 23 bases between the two ends. Germline loops: CDR1 MDHEN, CDR2 SYDVKM. This chain's CDR3 is CATQRIGGTVETQYF. In DNA, the CDR3 is TGTGCCACCCAGAGGATCGGCGGGACAGTGGAGACCCAGTACTTC.

The chain combines TRBV29-1 with TRBJ1-2; unclear D gene. The V and J ends lost 4 bases and 1 base respectively, with 7 bases between them. Germline values: CDR1 SQVTM, CDR2 ANQGSEA. The CDR3 covers 12 residues. The CDR3 DNA reads TGCAGCGTTGTAACAGATAACTATGGCTACACCTTC. Its protein product is CSVVTDNYGYTF.

This clone has more than one count but fewer than ten. The gene calls are TRBV6-5 and TRBJ2-3, with D unresolved. V was trimmed by 0 bases and J by 8 bases, leaving 12 bases between them. The CDR3 has 14 amino acids. Germline CDR1 and CDR2: MNHEY and SVGAGI. CDR3 sequence (DNA): TGTGCCAGCAGTTACTCGTGGTCTTTAGCTACGCAGTATTTT. Protein product: CASSYSWSLATQYF.

The J gene is TRBJ2-3, the V gene TRBV5-4, with D tentatively TRBD2 (6 bases). CDR1 is SGHNT, CDR2 YYREEE, per germline (reference sequence). Trimming stripped 0 bases from V and 1 base from J, with 9 bases between. The length of the CDR3 is 15 residues. The CDR3 coding sequence is TGTGCCAGCAGCTTGGGCGGGAAAGGCACAGATACGCAGTATTTT. Translation gives CASSLGGKGTDTQYF.

The chain carries TRBV15 and TRBJ1-1, with a possible D match to TRBD1 (6 bases). The V gene's germline CDR1 is LNHNV and CDR2 YYDKDF (reference sequence). The V gene lost 4 bases and the J gene lost 5 bases, with 14 bases spanning the gap. The CDR3 runs to 14 residues. The DNA of the CDR3 is TGTGCCACCAGCACCTTCCGAGGGGGAACTGAAGCTTTCTTT. Translated: CATSTFRGGTEAFF.

In this sample, this clone turned up once. The V call is TRBV5-1, the J call TRBJ2-7, with a tentative D call TRBD1 (6 bases). V gave up 0 bases and J gave up 3 bases, with 16 bases separating them. CDR1 and CDR2 from the germline V gene are SGHRS and YFSETQ. CDR3 length: 16 amino acids. The CDR3 loop is CASSLGMGHSFYEQYF. In DNA, the CDR3 is TGCGCCAGCAGCTTGGGAATGGGACATTCCTTCTACGAGCAGTACTTC.

The chain links TRBV27 to TRBJ2-5; D possibly corresponds to TRBD2 (5 bases). Per germline, CDR1 MNHEY and CDR2 SMNVEV (reference sequence). The CDR3 totals 15 residues. V lost 5 bases to trimming and J lost 3 bases, with 16 bases between them. CDR3 coding DNA: TGTGCCAGCAGTCGTACACGGGGTCGCGAAGAGACCCAGTACTTC. Its translation is CASSRTRGREETQYF.

The chain recombines TRBV6-1 with TRBJ1-1; 12 nucleotides line up with TRBD1. The CDR3 is 16 residues long. Germline CDR1 reads MNHNS; CDR2 reads SASEGT. Trimming at V came to 4 bases and at J to 4 bases, leaving 7 bases not matched to a gene. CDR3: CASSAGTGGMGTEAFF. CDR3 DNA: TGTGCCAGCAGTGCGGGGACAGGGGGCATGGGCACTGAAGCTTTCTTT.